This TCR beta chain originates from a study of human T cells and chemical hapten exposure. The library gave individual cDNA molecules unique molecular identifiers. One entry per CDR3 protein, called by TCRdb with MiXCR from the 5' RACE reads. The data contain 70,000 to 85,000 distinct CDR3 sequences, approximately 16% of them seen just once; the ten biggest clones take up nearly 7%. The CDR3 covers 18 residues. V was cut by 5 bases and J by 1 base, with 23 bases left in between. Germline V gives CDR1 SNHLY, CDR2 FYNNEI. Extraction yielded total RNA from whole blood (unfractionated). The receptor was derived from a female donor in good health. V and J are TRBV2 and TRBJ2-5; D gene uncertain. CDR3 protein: CASSPFPDPTDLQETQYF. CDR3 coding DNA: TGTGCCAGCAGTCCCTTCCCTGATCCTACGGACCTCCAAGAGACCCAGTACTTC.